This T cell receptor beta chain was retrieved from a study of graft-versus-host responses after intestinal transplantation. In the study overall: All recipients were transplanted with multivisceral, liver-intestinal, or isolated intestinal grafts. All of the recipients had induction that used anti-thymocyte globulin, then tacrolimus and steroids for roughly three years.

In the case of this clone: As yet, its antigen is unknown.

TCRdb keeps only in-frame clones here, not all; method: immunoSEQ multiplex PCR. The data show some 96,000 clones, with about 93% seen just once and about 16% held by the top ten. General study findings and limits: The highest levels of circulating GvH clones went along with early declines in HvG clones after transplant. Individuals who had graft-donor T cell macrochimerism had allografts that showed high graft-versus-host to host-versus-graft clonal ratios.

Germline loops: CDR1 SGHRS, CDR2 YFSETQ. This CDR3 has 13 amino acids. Losses at the gene ends were 2 bases for V and 7 bases for J; bases not matched to a gene: 5. The sequence derives from a human patient who received an intestinal transplant, so some T cells may come from the graft donor. The source was PBMCs, collected about 460 days after intestinal transplant. The V gene is TRBV5-1, the J gene TRBJ1-1; 7 bases are shared with TRBD1. The CDR3 is CASSLRAGGEAFF. CDR3 nucleotides: TGCGCCAGCAGCTTACGGGCAGGGGGTGAAGCTTTCTTT.